One T cell receptor beta chain is described in this entry. Its antigen specificity is not known. Per-nucleotide qualities are absent, and no much larger clonotype sits a single base away. The source of the sample is a study of graft-versus-host responses after intestinal transplantation (dated by TCRdb to the early 2020s). About the full investigation: Recipients received multivisceral, liver-intestinal, or isolated intestinal transplants. Every recipient was given anti-thymocyte globulin induction, followed by around three years of maintenance tacrolimus and steroids. Graft-versus-host and host-versus-graft alloreactive T cell clones were tracked in the graft, circulation and bone marrow after intestinal transplantation using bulk TCR-beta CDR3 sequencing. Alloreactive clones were identified by sequencing pre-transplant mixed lymphocyte reaction products and comparing them with unstimulated pre-transplant donor and recipient T cells. The cohort enrolled roughly 25 intestinal transplant recipients including one retransplant, and a few patients lacking pretransplant specimens were excluded. Donor T cell macrochimerism was defined as a peak of at least 4% donor T cells among recipient peripheral blood mononuclear cells. Samples from three later patients were sequenced in-house on an Illumina MiSeq with MiXCR processing rather than by the commercial service.

Library construction relied on the immunoSEQ multiplex PCR assay. For most patients, high-throughput TCR-beta CDR3 sequencing of genomic DNA was performed by Adaptive Biotechnologies. In the original analysis: TCR sequencing data were retrieved from Adaptive's ImmunoSEQ software for around 19 patients, whereas a few other patients were processed with MiXCR and VDJtools. CDR3 nucleotide sequences shared between donor and recipient were removed because their origin could not be assigned. To be classed as alloreactive, a clone needed at least 2-fold expansion over unstimulated cells and a minimum CFSE-low frequency of 0.002% (template counts) or 0.001% (read counts). Clones detected in sequenced pre-transplant spleen, lymph node, or MLR CFSE-low populations of the donor or recipient were defined as mappable. Cumulative frequency of alloreactive clones was calculated as a percentage of all sequences weighted by copy number. The source is immuneACCESS, and TCRdb retained only in-frame sequences with V and J called. Part of the clones is not carried over; for the studies checked, unresolved V genes explain less than half of this, and the remainder is unexplained. The V and J calls and clone size are taken from that table; D and trimming were inferred from the DNA. Present in this sample are roughly 80,000 clones, around 92% of which were seen just once. Clones ranked in the top ten supply under 0.85% of the sample.

Summary of the overall study and its limitations: Early after transplant, peak levels of circulating GvH clones were found to be associated with declines in HvG clones. High GvH to HvG T cell clonal ratios were observed in the allografts of patients with donor T cell macrochimerism. The conclusions were limited by the relatively low number and heterogeneity of the intestinal transplant patients. GvH clones were detected in recipient bone marrow, and some of these GvH clones were observed earlier in ileal mucosa or blood, consistent with an intestinal mucosal origin.

Blood samples were collected up to 4 times in the first month after transplant and then at least monthly when available. Via the germline V gene, CDR1 is MGHRA and CDR2 YSYEKL. The CDR3, from cysteine to phenylalanine, totals 14 residues. The retained sequence is limited to the CDR3, 42 bases, with the frame set at the first base. Trimming costs V 3 bases and J 2 bases, and their ends lie 8 bases apart. Recombination linked TRBV4-1 to TRBJ2-1; too little of a D gene remains to name it. The source was PBMCs, collected 98 days after intestinal transplantation. This sequence originates from a human patient who received an intestinal transplant, so some T cells may come from the graft donor. The CDR3 is CASSQPSTYNEQFF. In nucleotides, the sequence is TGCGCCAGCAGCCAGCCAAGTACCTACAATGAGCAGTTCTTC.